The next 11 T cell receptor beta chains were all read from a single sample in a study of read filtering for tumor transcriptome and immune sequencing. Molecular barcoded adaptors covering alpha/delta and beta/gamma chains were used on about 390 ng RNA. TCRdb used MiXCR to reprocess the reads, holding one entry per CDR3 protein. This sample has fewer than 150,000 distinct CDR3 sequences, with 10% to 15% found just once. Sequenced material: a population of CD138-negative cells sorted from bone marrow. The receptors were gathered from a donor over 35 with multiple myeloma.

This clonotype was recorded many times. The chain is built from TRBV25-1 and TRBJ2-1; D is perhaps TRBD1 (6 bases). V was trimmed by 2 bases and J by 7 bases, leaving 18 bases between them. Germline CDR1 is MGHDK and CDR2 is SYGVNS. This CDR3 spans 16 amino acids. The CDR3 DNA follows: TGTGCCAGCAGTGAAGGGGGCCGGGACACCTTGAATGAGCAGTTCTTC. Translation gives CASSEGGRDTLNEQFF.

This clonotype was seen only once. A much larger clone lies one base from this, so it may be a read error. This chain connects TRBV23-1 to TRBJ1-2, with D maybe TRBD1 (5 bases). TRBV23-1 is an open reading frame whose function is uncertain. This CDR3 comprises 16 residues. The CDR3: CANSHLLTGPRYGYTF. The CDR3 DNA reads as TGCGCCAACAGTCACCTCCTTACAGGTCCGCGCTATGGCTACACCTTC.

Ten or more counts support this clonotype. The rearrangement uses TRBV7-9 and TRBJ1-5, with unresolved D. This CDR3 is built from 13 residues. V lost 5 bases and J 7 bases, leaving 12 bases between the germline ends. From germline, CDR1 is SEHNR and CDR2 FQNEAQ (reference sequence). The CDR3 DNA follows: TGTGCCAGCAGCCGCGCCTCGGAACAGCCCCAGCATTTT. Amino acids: CASSRASEQPQHF.

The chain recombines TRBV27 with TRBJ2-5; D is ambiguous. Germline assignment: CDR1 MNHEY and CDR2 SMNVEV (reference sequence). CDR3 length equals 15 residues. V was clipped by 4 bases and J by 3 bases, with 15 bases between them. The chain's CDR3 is CASSSPSSGKETQYF. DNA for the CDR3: TGTGCCAGCAGTTCCCCTTCCTCGGGCAAAGAGACCCAGTACTTC.

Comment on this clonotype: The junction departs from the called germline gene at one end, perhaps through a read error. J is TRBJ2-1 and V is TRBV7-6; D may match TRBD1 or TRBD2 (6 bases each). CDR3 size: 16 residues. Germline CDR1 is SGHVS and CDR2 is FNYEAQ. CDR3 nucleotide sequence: TGTGCCAGCAGCCCCAGGGTTGGAGGGGGAGACAATGAGCAGCTCTTC. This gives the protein CASSPRVGGGDNEQLF.

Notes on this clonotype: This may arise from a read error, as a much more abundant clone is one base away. In DNA, the CDR3 is TGTGCCTTCAGTGATAACTCGGGACAGGGGGTTTTGGAGACCCAGTACTTC. The encoded protein is CAFSDNSGQGVLETQYF. V usage is TRBV10-3 and J usage is TRBJ2-5; 11 bases line up with TRBD1. Germline CDR1 reads ENHRY; CDR2 reads SYGVKD. The CDR3 has 17 amino acids.

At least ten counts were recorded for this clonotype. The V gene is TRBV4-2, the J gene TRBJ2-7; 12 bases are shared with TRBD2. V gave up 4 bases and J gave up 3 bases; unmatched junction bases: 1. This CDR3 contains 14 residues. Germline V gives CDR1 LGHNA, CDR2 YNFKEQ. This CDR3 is CASSPGLAGYEQYF. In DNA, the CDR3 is TGTGCCAGCAGCCCGGGACTAGCGGGCTACGAGCAGTACTTC.

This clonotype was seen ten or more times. The CDR3 nucleotides are TGTGCCAGCAGCCGTACAGCGGGAAATCAGCCCCAGCATTTT. Its protein is CASSRTAGNQPQHF. This chain links TRBV3-1 with TRBJ1-5; D remains unclear. The length of the CDR3 is 14 residues. V lost 4 bases and J 4 bases, leaving 11 bases between the germline ends. Germline V CDR1 and CDR2: LGHDT, YNNKEL (reference sequence).

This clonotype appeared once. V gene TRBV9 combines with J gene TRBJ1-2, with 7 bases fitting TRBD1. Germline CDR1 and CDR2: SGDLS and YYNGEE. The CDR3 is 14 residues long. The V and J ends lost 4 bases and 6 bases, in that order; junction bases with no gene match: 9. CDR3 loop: CASSHGAGQHGYTF. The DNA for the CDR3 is TGTGCCAGCAGCCATGGAGCGGGACAGCATGGCTACACCTTC.

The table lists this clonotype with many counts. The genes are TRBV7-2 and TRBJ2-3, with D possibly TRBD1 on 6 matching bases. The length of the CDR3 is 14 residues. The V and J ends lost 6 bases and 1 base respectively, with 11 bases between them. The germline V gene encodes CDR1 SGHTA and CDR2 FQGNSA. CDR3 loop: CASRLTGGTDTQYF. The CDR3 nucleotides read TGTGCCAGCAGATTGACAGGAGGCACAGATACGCAGTATTTT.

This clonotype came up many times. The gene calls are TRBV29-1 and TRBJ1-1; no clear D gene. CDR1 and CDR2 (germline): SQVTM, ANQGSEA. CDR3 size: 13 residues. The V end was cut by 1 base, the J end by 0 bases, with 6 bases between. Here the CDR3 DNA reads TGCAGCGTTGAAGTCACGGTGAACACTGAAGCTTTCTTT. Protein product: CSVEVTVNTEAFF.